The 16 T cell receptor beta chains below come from one sample, sequenced in a study of vaccination and CD4 T cells after COVID-19. Sequenced with the Oncomine TCR Beta short-read assay was DNA taken from cultured CD4+ T cells. Using its own MiXCR run on the PCR reads, TCRdb lists one record per CDR3 protein. This repertoire shows 9,900 or so distinct CDR3 sequences, 54% found once; its top ten account for less than 10%. No cognate antigen is known for these TCRs. Described treatment: 10-day PBMC culture with coronavirus spike peptide pools or control peptides (ViraFEST assay). Material: CD4+ T cells from blood, cultured in vitro. The origin of the receptors is a human donor who had recovered from COVID-19.

The rearrangement uses TRBV19 and TRBJ2-7; TRBD1 agrees at 8 bases. Germline V CDR1 and CDR2: LNHDA, SQIVND (reference sequence). V trimming: 3 bases; J trimming: 3 bases; junction bases outside the gene matches: 10. This CDR3 contains 16 residues. CDR3 nucleotide sequence: TGTGCCAGTAGTATCGGAGGCCAGGGGGCTTTCTACGAGCAGTACTTC. Its protein is CASSIGGQGAFYEQYF.

The chain is built from TRBV7-2 and TRBJ2-7, with TRBD1 identical over 8 bases. The CDR3 has 12 residues. Germline V gene lookup returns CDR1 SGHTA and CDR2 FQGNSA. After removal of 5 bases from V and 12 bases from J, the junction contained 9 bases not matched to a gene. CDR3 sequence: CASSLRQGRLYF. In DNA, the CDR3 is TGTGCCAGCAGCCTCAGACAGGGGAGGCTGTACTTC.

This clonotype was seen only a few times. V is TRBV19 and J is TRBJ1-5; 7 bases match TRBD1. Germline CDR1 LNHDA, CDR2 SQIVND (reference sequence). CDR3 length: 16 amino acids. Trimming removed 0 bases from V and 1 base from J; junction bases left unmatched: 3. The CDR3 sequence: CASSIDGTASNQPQHF. DNA for the CDR3: TGTGCCAGTAGTATAGATGGGACAGCAAGCAATCAGCCCCAGCATTTT.

This clonotype was seen a handful of times. The rearrangement links TRBV20-1 to TRBJ1-6, with a tentative D call TRBD1 (6 bases). Per the germline V gene, CDR1 is DFQATT and CDR2 is SNEGSKA (reference sequence). Trimming cost V 0 bases and J 9 bases, with 15 bases left between them. The CDR3 spans 15 residues. The CDR3 sequence is CSARDTRGASSPLHF. The CDR3 nucleotides read TGCAGTGCTAGAGATACACGGGGGGCCAGTTCACCCCTCCACTTT.

The chain has TRBV15 and TRBJ1-2; possibly TRBD1 for D (5 bases). Germline CDR1 reads LNHNV; CDR2 reads YYDKDF (reference sequence). Deletions cut 5 bases from V and 5 bases from J, with 12 bases between. The CDR3 has 13 amino acids. The CDR3 sequence: CATSGTSGYGYTF. The CDR3 DNA reads TGTGCCACCAGCGGAACCTCAGGGTATGGCTACACCTTC.

V and J are TRBV19 and TRBJ1-2; 7 positions match TRBD1. Per the germline V gene, CDR1 is LNHDA and CDR2 is SQIVND (reference sequence). V was clipped by 4 bases and J by 4 bases; unmatched bases: 6. There are 14 residues in the CDR3. The CDR3 bases are TGTGCCAGTAGTACGGGACAGCGCACCTATGGCTACACCTTC. Protein: CASSTGQRTYGYTF.

This sequence joins TRBV7-2 and TRBJ1-2, with 11 bases aligning to TRBD1. V gave up 4 bases and J gave up 6 bases; unmatched junction bases: 10. The germline V gene has CDR1 SGHTA and CDR2 FQGNSA. CDR3 length: 16 residues. The CDR3 DNA reads as TGTGCCAGCAGCTCCGGACTGGACAGGGGGCGCAATGGCTACACCTTC. This codes for CASSSGLDRGRNGYTF.

The chain joins TRBV7-9 to TRBJ1-2; D is possibly TRBD1 (6 bases). Trimming took 4 bases from V and 8 from J, leaving 14 bases between them. CDR3 length equals 13 residues. CDR1 SEHNR and CDR2 FQNEAQ come from the germline V gene (reference sequence). The CDR3, as DNA: TGTGCCAGCAGCTCACCCCAAACAGGGGGCTACACCTTC. This translates into CASSSPQTGGYTF.

The gene calls are TRBV27 and TRBJ2-3, with D possibly being TRBD1 or TRBD2 (5 bases each). The CDR3 extends over 16 amino acids. V dropped 6 bases and J dropped 2 bases, with 18 bases sitting between them. Per the germline V gene, CDR1 is MNHEY and CDR2 is SMNVEV (reference sequence). CDR3 nucleotide sequence: TGTGCCAGCAGGCCCATGGGAGCAGGGATCACAGATACGCAGTATTTT. This gives the protein CASRPMGAGITDTQYF.

The V and J genes are TRBV20-1 and TRBJ2-5, with 7 bases that match TRBD2. With V trimmed by 2 bases and J by 3 bases, 6 bases remained unmatched. This CDR3 comprises 14 residues. Germline lookup yields CDR1 DFQATT and CDR2 SNEGSKA (reference sequence). CDR3 sequence reads: CSARIAGLKETQYF. The CDR3 DNA follows: TGCAGTGCTAGAATAGCGGGCCTGAAAGAGACCCAGTACTTC.

The chain's CDR3 is CASRTGRGSTEAFF. CDR3 nucleotide sequence: TGTGCCAGCAGAACGGGACGGGGGAGCACTGAAGCTTTCTTT. The V and J genes are TRBV6-1 and TRBJ1-1; tentative D call: TRBD1 (5 bases). Germline values: CDR1 MNHNS, CDR2 SASEGT. This CDR3 has 14 residues. V was pared by 6 bases and J by 4 bases, with 15 bases between.

The V gene is TRBV6-5, the J gene TRBJ1-2; D is perhaps TRBD1 (5 bases). The CDR3 extends over 14 amino acids. Between the trimmed V and J ends, which lost 2 bases and 2 bases, there was a span of 9 bases. Germline V CDR1 and CDR2: MNHEY, SVGAGI. The CDR3 DNA follows: TGTGCCAGCAGTTACAGGTCAGGGAACTATGGCTACACCTTC. Translated: CASSYRSGNYGYTF.

This chain uses TRBV19 with TRBJ2-7; possibly TRBD1 or TRBD2 for D (5 bases each). Germline V lookup: CDR1 LNHDA, CDR2 SQIVND (reference sequence). V dropped 0 bases and J dropped 7 bases, with 10 bases sitting between them. CDR3 length: 13 residues. The DNA for the CDR3 is TGTGCCAGTAGTATAGAGGGGGAAACGGAGCAGTACTTC. Translation gives CASSIEGETEQYF.

V usage is TRBV7-2 and J usage is TRBJ1-2, with D tentatively TRBD1 (5 bases). This CDR3 comprises 22 residues. V lost 2 bases, J lost 4 bases, and 35 bases lay in between. Germline CDR1 and CDR2: SGHTA and FQGNSA. The CDR3 here is CASSLFLTAFRGRIHSGYGYTF. DNA of the CDR3: TGTGCCAGCAGCTTATTTCTGACCGCCTTTAGGGGACGCATCCACTCGGGCTATGGCTACACCTTC.

The genes are TRBV6-1 and TRBJ1-2; tentative D call: TRBD1 (5 bases). The CDR3 covers 13 residues. The V and J ends lost 2 bases and 8 bases respectively, with 12 bases between them. CDR1 and CDR2 from the germline V gene are MNHNS and SASEGT. CDR3 in DNA: TGTGCCAGCAGTGAATCGGGGGTCACCGGCTACACCTTC. Translating it yields CASSESGVTGYTF.

The chain has TRBV19 and TRBJ1-1, with a tentative D call TRBD1 (5 bases). CDR1 is LNHDA, CDR2 SQIVND, per germline (reference sequence). V gave up 2 bases and J gave up 4 bases, with 8 bases separating them. The length of the CDR3 is 13 residues. CDR3 loop: CASSIQRGTEAFF. Here the CDR3 DNA reads TGTGCCAGTAGTATACAGAGGGGCACTGAAGCTTTCTTT.